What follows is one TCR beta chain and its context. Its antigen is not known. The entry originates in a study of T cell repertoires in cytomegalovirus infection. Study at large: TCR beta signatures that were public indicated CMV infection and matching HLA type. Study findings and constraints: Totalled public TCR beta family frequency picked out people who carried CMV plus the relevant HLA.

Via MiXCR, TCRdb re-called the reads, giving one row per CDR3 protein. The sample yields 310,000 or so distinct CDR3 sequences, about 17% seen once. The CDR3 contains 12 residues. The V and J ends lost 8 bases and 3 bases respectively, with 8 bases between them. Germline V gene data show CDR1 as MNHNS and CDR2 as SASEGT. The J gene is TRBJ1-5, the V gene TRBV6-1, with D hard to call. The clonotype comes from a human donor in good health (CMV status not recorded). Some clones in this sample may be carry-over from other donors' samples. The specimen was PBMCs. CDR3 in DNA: TGTGCCAGCGGCGGGAACAATCAGCCCCAGCATTTT. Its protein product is CASGGNNQPQHF.